These 13 T cell receptor beta chains were sequenced from one sample in a study of blood T cell repertoires in COVID-19. Some clones are missing from TCRdb's copy, which holds only in-frame ones; the method was immunoSEQ multiplex PCR. The sample lists roughly 66,000 clones; about 91% were seen once. The sequenced material came from peripheral blood. The receptor source for this set is a human donor with active COVID-19. The donor label of this sample is uncertain.

The V gene is TRBV7-8, the J gene TRBJ2-7; D is ambiguous. Germline CDR1 and CDR2: SGHVS and FQNEAQ. V was shortened by 0 bases and J by 6 bases, with 9 bases between the two germline ends. There are 13 residues in the CDR3. The CDR3 sequence is CASSLAIAGEQYF. CDR3 DNA sequence: TGTGCCAGCAGCTTAGCTATAGCCGGCGAGCAGTACTTC. Full variable domain (outside the CDR3, taken from reference TRBV7-8 and TRBJ2-7): GAGVSQSPRYKVAKRGQDVALRCDPISGHVSLFWYQQALGQGPEFLTYFQNEAQLDKSGLPSDRFFAERPEGSVSTLKIQRTQQEDSAVYLCASSLAIAGEQYFGPGTRLTVT.

This clone appeared once. This rearrangement joins TRBV18 to TRBJ1-5; 8 positions agree with TRBD1. Looked up from germline, CDR1 is KGHSH and CDR2 is LQKENI. V shed 3 bases, J shed 5 bases, and the junction held 6 bases outside the gene matches. This CDR3 has 15 residues. CDR3 residues: CASSPVGTGDQPQHF. In nucleotides, the CDR3 is TGTGCCAGCTCACCCGTCGGGACAGGTGATCAGCCCCAGCATTTT.

The rearrangement links TRBV28 to TRBJ1-2; a weak D match, TRBD1 (6 bases). This CDR3 spans 16 amino acids. Trimming took off 6 bases at V and 5 bases at J, with 22 bases between the two ends. Germline loops: CDR1 MDHEN, CDR2 SYDVKM. The CDR3 spells CASSLEGRGGPYGYTF. CDR3 in DNA: TGTGCCAGCAGCTTGGAGGGGAGGGGGGGCCCTTATGGCTACACCTTC.

This clone came up once. The chain links TRBV11-2 to TRBJ2-3; D is perhaps TRBD2 (6 bases). Germline V lookup: CDR1 SGHAT, CDR2 FQNNGV. V was pared by 5 bases and J by 2 bases, with 11 bases between. The CDR3 totals 14 residues. CDR3 amino acids: CASSAAGLTDTQYF. The CDR3 coding sequence is TGTGCCAGCAGCGCCGCGGGACTCACAGATACGCAGTATTTT.

The chain carries TRBV10-3 and TRBJ1-2; TRBD1 matches at 7 bases. This CDR3 comprises 13 residues. The germline V gene encodes CDR1 ENHRY and CDR2 SYGVKD. V lost 7 bases, J lost 6 bases, and 8 bases stayed unmatched. The CDR3 DNA sequence: TGTGCCATCAAAGGGACAGAAGCCGATGGCTACACCTTC. Amino acids: CAIKGTEADGYTF.

The chain uses TRBV7-9 and TRBJ2-1; 10 bases agree with TRBD2. Trimming at V came to 2 bases and at J to 6 bases, leaving 4 bases not matched to a gene. This CDR3 has 15 amino acids. Germline lookup yields CDR1 SEHNR and CDR2 FQNEAQ (reference sequence). The CDR3: CASSLLAGVVNEQFF. CDR3 DNA sequence: TGTGCCAGCAGCTTACTAGCGGGGGTAGTCAATGAGCAGTTCTTC.

This clone was recorded only once. The CDR3 bases are TGCGCCAGCAGCGCGGACAGCTACAATGAGCAGTTCTTC. It translates to CASSADSYNEQFF. The V and J genes are TRBV5-1 and TRBJ2-1; tentative D call: TRBD1 (6 bases). This CDR3 has 13 amino acids. V dropped 4 bases and J dropped 3 bases, with 8 bases sitting between them. CDR1 SGHRS and CDR2 YFSETQ come from the germline V gene.

This clone was seen once. The V gene is TRBV3-1 (or the pseudogene TRBV3-2), the J gene TRBJ2-5; TRBD1 is a possible D gene (5 bases). The CDR3 sequence is 16 residues long. Germline CDR1 LGHDT, CDR2 YNNKEL (reference sequence). The V end was cut by 6 bases, the J end by 7 bases, with 24 bases between. CDR3 amino acids: CASSLRGRVNEGTQYF. The DNA of the CDR3 is TGTGCCAGCAGTCTCCGTGGCAGGGTTAACGAAGGGACCCAGTACTTC.

This sequence joins TRBV28 and TRBJ2-7; D is perhaps TRBD1 (6 bases). Trimming removed 6 bases from V and 4 bases from J, with 10 bases in between. This CDR3 spans 12 amino acids. Germline V gene sequence: CDR1 MDHEN, CDR2 SYDVKM. The CDR3 nucleotides are TGTGCCAGCAGAACCCAGGGGTACGAGCAGTACTTC. Protein sequence: CASRTQGYEQYF.

The V and J genes are TRBV5-6 and TRBJ2-7, with 7 bases aligning to TRBD1. CDR1 SGHDT and CDR2 YYEEEE come from the germline V gene. The CDR3 loop spans 15 amino acids. The V gene end was trimmed by 5 bases and the J gene end by 0 bases; junction bases not matched to a gene: 8. CDR3 sequence: CASRHDRENSYEQYF. The DNA of the CDR3 is TGTGCCAGCAGGCACGACAGGGAAAACTCCTACGAGCAGTACTTC.

This chain joins TRBV27 and TRBJ2-3; D possibly corresponds to TRBD1 (6 bases). CDR3 length: 15 residues. The V gene's germline CDR1 is MNHEY and CDR2 SMNVEV (reference sequence). V dropped 5 bases and J dropped 2 bases, with 14 bases sitting between them. The CDR3 reads CASSVQGFNTDTQYF. CDR3 DNA sequence: TGTGCCAGCAGTGTACAGGGATTTAACACAGATACGCAGTATTTT.

The genes are TRBV15 and TRBJ2-7, with a weak D call TRBD1 (6 bases). The CDR3 contains 16 residues. Germline values: CDR1 LNHNV, CDR2 YYDKDF (reference sequence). Trimming shortened V by 3 bases and J by 4 bases, and 19 bases separated the two germline ends. The CDR3 region is CATSSDQGSVVYEQYF. CDR3 DNA sequence: TGTGCCACCAGCAGCGACCAGGGGTCGGTCGTGTACGAGCAGTACTTC. The variable domain in full, completed from reference TRBV15 and TRBJ2-7, reads DAMVIQNPRYQVTQFGKPVTLSCSQTLNHNVMYWYQQKSSQAPKLLFHYYDKDFNNEADTPDNFQSRRPNTSFCFLDIRSPGLGDTAMYLCATSSDQGSVVYEQYFGPGTRLTVT.

The chain is built from TRBV5-1 and TRBJ1-3; D perhaps matches TRBD1 (5 bases). This CDR3 is 14 amino acids long. Trimming removed 6 bases at V and 0 bases at J, with 10 bases between. Germline V gene lookup returns CDR1 SGHRS and CDR2 YFSETQ. CDR3 amino acids: CASKPGLSGNTIYF. The CDR3 DNA is TGCGCCAGCAAGCCAGGGCTCTCTGGAAACACCATATATTTT.